The 2 T cell receptor beta chains below were found in one sample sequenced in a study of blood T cell repertoires in COVID-19. Produced via immunoSEQ multiplex PCR; TCRdb's table is partial and in-frame only. Among about 310,000 clones listed, about 90% were seen once. Sample: PBMCs or T cells enriched from blood (not recorded which). The origin of the receptors is a young woman who had recovered from COVID-19.

CDR3: CASSKGRQPNYGYTF. The CDR3 DNA sequence: TGTGCCAGTAGTAAAGGAAGACAGCCTAACTATGGCTACACCTTC. The chain employs TRBV19 and TRBJ1-2, with D possibly TRBD1 on 5 matching bases. The V end was cut by 4 bases, the J end by 0 bases, with 12 bases between. Germline V CDR1 and CDR2: LNHDA, SQIVND (reference sequence). The CDR3 is 15 residues long.

The chain is built from TRBV28 and TRBJ2-7, with TRBD2 identical over 11 bases. Trimming at V came to 4 bases and at J to 3 bases, leaving 8 bases not matched to a gene. Looked up from germline, CDR1 is MDHEN and CDR2 is SYDVKM. The CDR3 has 16 amino acids. The CDR3 DNA is TGTGCCAGCAGTTCGGGACTAGCGGAGAACTACTACGAGCAGTACTTC. This codes for CASSSGLAENYYEQYF.